Presented here are 26 T cell receptor beta chains from one specimen sequenced in a study of OX40 agonist ivuxolimab in advanced cancers. Assay: immunoSEQ multiplex PCR; the TCRdb copy retains only in-frame clones and omits some. The repertoire holds about 50,000 clones, with 79% as singletons. Material: CD4+ or CD8+ T cells sorted from blood, obtained in a trial of the OX40 agonist ivuxolimab. The receptors were sampled from an adult with an advanced solid tumor such as melanoma, head and neck, liver or kidney cancer.

The rearrangement uses TRBV4-2 and TRBJ1-4; TRBD1 matches at 7 bases. The germline V gene has CDR1 LGHNA and CDR2 YNFKEQ. The CDR3 consists of 14 residues. The V gene end was trimmed by 7 bases and the J gene end by 5 bases; junction bases not matched to a gene: 7. The CDR3 here is CASTPGQLNEKLFF. The CDR3 DNA sequence: TGTGCCAGCACCCCGGGACAGCTAAATGAAAAACTGTTTTTT.

The chain is built from TRBV29-1 and TRBJ2-7; the match to TRBD1 covers 12 bases. The V and J ends lost 5 bases and 7 bases, in that order; junction bases with no gene match: 9. The CDR3 spans 14 residues. Germline V gene data show CDR1 as SQVTM and CDR2 as ANQGSEA. CDR3 protein: CSVWRGQGAREQYF. CDR3 bases: TGCAGCGTTTGGAGGGGACAGGGGGCACGGGAGCAGTACTTC.

The CDR3 loop is CASSPTWGTDTQYF. DNA for the CDR3: TGTGCCAGCAGCCCCACGTGGGGCACAGATACGCAGTATTTT. The chain recombines TRBV6-5 with TRBJ2-3; D gene uncertain. Trimming removed 6 bases from V and 1 base from J, with 11 bases in between. The CDR3 totals 14 residues. Germline V gene lookup returns CDR1 MNHEY and CDR2 SVGAGI.

The chain recombines TRBV15 with TRBJ2-1, with TRBD2 identical over 9 bases. This CDR3 region has 15 residues. Germline V lookup: CDR1 LNHNV, CDR2 YYDKDF (reference sequence). Trimming cost V 2 bases and J 7 bases; bases outside gene matches: 6. CDR3 residues: CATSRIAGAGNEQFF. The CDR3 DNA sequence: TGTGCCACCAGCAGAATAGCGGGGGCCGGGAATGAGCAGTTCTTC.

The chain recombines TRBV11-2 with TRBJ2-7; TRBD1 matches at 7 bases. Per the germline V gene, CDR1 is SGHAT and CDR2 is FQNNGV. Germline trimming cut 1 base from V and 6 bases from J; bases unmatched to any gene: 6. CDR3 length: 14 amino acids. The DNA of the CDR3 is TGTGCCAGCAGCTTAGGGCAGGGGGACGCCGAGCAGTACTTC. It yields the protein CASSLGQGDAEQYF.

The chain combines TRBV27 with TRBJ2-3; TRBD1 might be the D (6 bases). This CDR3 is built from 14 residues. Germline assignment: CDR1 MNHEY and CDR2 SMNVEV (reference sequence). Trimming took 2 bases from V and 5 from J, leaving 11 bases between them. In DNA, the CDR3 is TGTGCCAGCAGTTTAAACAGGGCTGGAGATACGCAGTATTTT. Its translation: CASSLNRAGDTQYF.

This chain uses TRBV11-2 with TRBJ2-3, with 9 bases aligning to TRBD2. The CDR3 extends over 14 amino acids. In germline, CDR1 is SGHAT, CDR2 FQNNGV. V shed 1 base and J 4 bases; nucleotides not matched to a gene: 0. The CDR3 DNA reads TGTGCCAGCAGCTTAGGGACTAGCGCAGATACGCAGTATTTT. This gives the protein CASSLGTSADTQYF.

The DNA for the CDR3 is TGTGCCAGCAGCTTAAAAGGTCTCAATCAGCCCCAGCATTTT. This translates into CASSLKGLNQPQHF. The V call is TRBV7-9, the J call TRBJ1-5; no firm D call. The ends were cut back, 2 bases at V and 3 bases at J, with 8 bases in the middle. Germline V gene lookup returns CDR1 SEHNR and CDR2 FQNEAQ (reference sequence). This CDR3 is built from 14 residues.

Ten or more counts support this clone. The CDR3 is CASSGEAQETQYF. Here the CDR3 DNA reads TGTGCCAGTAGCGGGGAAGCACAAGAGACCCAGTACTTC. This rearrangement joins TRBV2 to TRBJ2-5, with 8 bases aligning to TRBD2. V shed 9 bases and J 2 bases; nucleotides not matched to a gene: 5. This CDR3 is 13 amino acids long. The germline CDR1 and CDR2 sequences are SNHLY and FYNNEI. The full variable domain, with the rest looked up from reference TRBV2 and TRBJ2-5, is EPEVTQTPSHQVTQMGQEVILRCVPISNHLYFYWYRQILGQKVEFLVSFYNNEISEKSEIFDDQFSVERPDGSNFTLKIRSTKLEDSAMYFCASSGEAQETQYFGPGTRLLVL.

The rearrangement joins TRBV5-5 to TRBJ2-6; D is unclear. This CDR3 comprises 17 residues. Trimming stripped 4 bases from V and 0 bases from J, with 14 bases between. Germline assignment: CDR1 SGHKS and CDR2 YYEKEE (reference sequence). CDR3 nucleotides: TGTGCCAGCAGCCGGGCAGGTCTTTCCTCTGGGGCCAACGTCCTGACTTTC. It specifies CASSRAGLSSGANVLTF.

This clone was recorded only once. The CDR3 loop is CATSRGAGRAYEQYF. In DNA form, the CDR3 reads TGTGCCACCAGCAGAGGGGCGGGTAGGGCCTACGAGCAGTACTTC. The chain employs TRBV15 and TRBJ2-7, with D possibly being TRBD2 (5 bases). The germline V gene has CDR1 LNHNV and CDR2 YYDKDF (reference sequence). Trimming removed 1 base at V and 2 bases at J, with 12 bases between. The CDR3 totals 15 residues.

This sequence joins TRBV7-9 and TRBJ2-3; D possibly matches TRBD1 or TRBD2 (5 bases each). The CDR3 is made up of 13 amino acids. V dropped 0 bases and J dropped 6 bases, with 7 bases sitting between them. CDR1 is SEHNR, CDR2 FQNEAQ, per germline (reference sequence). CDR3 residues: CASSLAGPDTQYF. The CDR3 DNA sequence: TGTGCCAGCAGCTTAGCGGGACCGGATACGCAGTATTTT.

This chain connects TRBV5-1 to TRBJ1-4; 8 nucleotides align to TRBD1. The V gene end was trimmed by 4 bases and the J gene end by 6 bases; junction bases not matched to a gene: 8. The germline V gene has CDR1 SGHRS and CDR2 YFSETQ. This CDR3 is 15 amino acids long. In DNA, the CDR3 is TGCGCCAGCAGCCTGGAACAGGGGGTCGATGAAAAACTGTTTTTT. Translation gives CASSLEQGVDEKLFF.

The chain is built from TRBV7-9 and TRBJ1-4; D uncertain. With 3 bases removed from V and 8 bases from J, the gap between germline ends came to 7 bases. Germline-derived CDR1 and CDR2 are SEHNR and FQNEAQ (reference sequence). The CDR3 covers 12 residues. Here the CDR3 DNA reads TGTGCCAGCAGCTTGGGCGCAGAAAAACTGTTTTTT. It translates to CASSLGAEKLFF.

The rearrangement uses TRBV11-1 and TRBJ2-3, with TRBD1 matching over 7 bases. From germline, CDR1 is SGHAT and CDR2 FQDESV (reference sequence). This CDR3 has 14 amino acids. The V gene end was trimmed by 5 bases and the J gene end by 4 bases; junction bases not matched to a gene: 6. CDR3 loop: CASSLDREPDTQYF. The CDR3 DNA follows: TGTGCCAGCAGCCTCGACAGGGAACCAGATACGCAGTATTTT.

The chain is built from TRBV28 and TRBJ2-7, with D maybe TRBD2 (6 bases). The CDR3 loop spans 12 amino acids. V lost 5 bases and J lost 7, with 12 bases in between. Germline V gene sequence: CDR1 MDHEN, CDR2 SYDVKM. This CDR3 is CASSGGMEEQYF. In DNA form, the CDR3 reads TGTGCCAGCAGTGGGGGGATGGAAGAGCAGTACTTC.

The V call is TRBV6-5, the J call TRBJ1-2, with D unresolved. The length of the CDR3 is 13 residues. CDR1 is MNHEY and CDR2 is SVGAGI in the germline V gene. Trimming cost V 6 bases and J 7 bases, with 15 bases left between them. In DNA form, the CDR3 reads TGTGCCAGCAGCACCTCGTGGACGGCTGGCTACACCTTC. This translates into CASSTSWTAGYTF.

Many counts were recorded for this clone. The rearrangement joins TRBV5-4 to TRBJ2-7, with D possibly TRBD1 on 5 matching bases. The V gene lost 0 bases and the J gene lost 6 bases, with 22 bases spanning the gap. Looked up from germline, CDR1 is SGHNT and CDR2 is YYREEE (reference sequence). The CDR3 length is 17 residues. The CDR3, as DNA: TGTGCCAGCAGCTTGGCCGAGACAGTTGGCCGCCGGAGCGAGCAGTACTTC. This translates into CASSLAETVGRRSEQYF.

The rearrangement links TRBV18 to TRBJ2-7, with D hard to call. The CDR3 spans 14 residues. The germline V and J ends were trimmed by 1 base and 2 bases, with 9 bases remaining between them. CDR1 is KGHSH and CDR2 is LQKENI in the germline V gene. CDR3 DNA sequence: TGTGCCAGCTCACCACAGCAGTCGCCCTACGAGCAGTACTTC. This gives the protein CASSPQQSPYEQYF.

The chain recombines TRBV5-5 with TRBJ2-7; 9 bases are a match to TRBD1. This CDR3 is 16 amino acids long. CDR1 SGHKS and CDR2 YYEKEE come from the germline V gene (reference sequence). Germline trimming cut 4 bases from V and 3 bases from J; bases unmatched to any gene: 11. CDR3 in amino acids: CASSPGPDRGGYEQYF. CDR3 DNA sequence: TGTGCCAGCAGCCCAGGACCGGACAGGGGCGGCTACGAGCAGTACTTC.

The V call is TRBV5-1, the J call TRBJ1-3; D perhaps matches TRBD1 (5 bases). This CDR3 spans 15 amino acids. In germline, CDR1 is SGHRS, CDR2 YFSETQ. Trimming removed 1 base from V and 0 bases from J, with 8 bases in between. The CDR3 DNA sequence: TGCGCCAGCAGCTTGTATGGGGGCTCTGGAAACACCATATATTTT. It specifies CASSLYGGSGNTIYF.

The DNA for the CDR3 is TGTGCCAGCAGCTTAGCCGGGACTAAGGCGAGCTCCTATAATTCACCCCTCCACTTT. It specifies CASSLAGTKASSYNSPLHF. The chain recombines TRBV11-1 with TRBJ1-6; D may be TRBD1 (5 bases). CDR3 size: 19 residues. The V and J ends lost 0 bases and 0 bases respectively, with 15 bases between them. The germline CDR1 and CDR2 sequences are SGHAT and FQDESV (reference sequence).

This chain joins TRBV27 and TRBJ2-3; 13 nucleotides line up with TRBD2. Germline V gene lookup returns CDR1 MNHEY and CDR2 SMNVEV (reference sequence). The CDR3 runs 18 residues. Trimming took 5 bases from V and 7 from J; bases not matched to a gene: 15. The CDR3 protein is CASSPMGALAGGPNTQYF. DNA for the CDR3: TGTGCCAGCAGTCCCATGGGGGCACTAGCGGGAGGGCCGAATACGCAGTATTTT.

The V and J genes are TRBV21-1 and TRBJ2-1; the table's D call TRBD2 went unverified against the DNA. TRBV21-1 is recorded as a pseudogene. The CDR3 is 15 residues long. The CDR3 loop reads CASSKERAPYNEQFF. CDR3 DNA: TGTGCCAGCAGCAAAGAGAGGGCCCCGTACAATGAGCAGTTCTTC.

The V and J genes are TRBV6-4 and TRBJ1-1, with a tentative D call TRBD1 (6 bases). This CDR3 has 13 residues. Trimming removed 6 bases from V and 0 bases from J, with 8 bases in between. Germline V lookup: CDR1 MRHNA, CDR2 SNTAGT. CDR3 bases: TGTGCCAGCAGAGAGGGGGTGAACACTGAAGCTTTCTTT. As protein: CASREGVNTEAFF.

This rearrangement joins TRBV30 to TRBJ1-1; no reliable D call. The CDR3 length is 14 residues. CDR1 GTSNPN and CDR2 SVGIG come from the germline V gene (reference sequence). Deletions cut 3 bases from V and 1 base from J, with 12 bases between. CDR3 protein: CAWREGSTNTEAFF. The CDR3 DNA reads TGTGCCTGGAGAGAGGGCAGTACGAACACTGAAGCTTTCTTT.